Detailed here is one T cell receptor beta chain. This sample is drawn from a study of shared clonotypes between healthy human individuals. Germline lookup yields CDR1 MDHEN and CDR2 SYDVKM. V was cut by 6 bases and J by 3 bases, with 17 bases left in between. This CDR3 is built from 16 residues. Profiling relied on immunoSEQ multiplex PCR, and the TCRdb table lists in-frame clones only, not all of them. The data hold approximately 2.5 million clones, with 85% to 95% observed a single time. The origin of this receptor is a man aged 18-30 years in good health. What was sequenced was naive CD4+ T cells sorted from blood. Regarding subset: CD45RA+ positively selected. The chain carries TRBV28 and TRBJ2-2, with D perhaps given as TRBD1 or TRBD2 (5 bases each). CDR3 bases: TGTGCCAGCAGAACCGGGACCCACGATTACACCGGGGAGCTGTTTTTT. Its translation: CASRTGTHDYTGELFF.